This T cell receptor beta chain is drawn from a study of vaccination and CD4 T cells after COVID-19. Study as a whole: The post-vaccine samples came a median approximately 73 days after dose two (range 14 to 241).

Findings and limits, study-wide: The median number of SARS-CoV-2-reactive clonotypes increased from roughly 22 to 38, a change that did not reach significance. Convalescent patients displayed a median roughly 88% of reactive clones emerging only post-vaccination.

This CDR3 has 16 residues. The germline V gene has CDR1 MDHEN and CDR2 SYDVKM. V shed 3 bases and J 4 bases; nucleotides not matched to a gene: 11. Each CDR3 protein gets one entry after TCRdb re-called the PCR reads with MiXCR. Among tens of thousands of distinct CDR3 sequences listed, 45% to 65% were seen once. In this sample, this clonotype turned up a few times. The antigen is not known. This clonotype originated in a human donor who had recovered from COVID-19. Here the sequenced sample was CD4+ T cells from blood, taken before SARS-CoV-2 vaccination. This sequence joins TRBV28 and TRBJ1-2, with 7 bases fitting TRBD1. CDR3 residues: CASSLSPAGGIYGYTF. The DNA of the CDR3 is TGTGCCAGCAGTTTGTCTCCGGCAGGGGGAATCTATGGCTACACCTTC.